The clone carrying this T cell receptor (beta chain) was observed at least ten times. Antigen specificity is unknown. The germline V and J ends were trimmed by 2 bases and 6 bases, with 8 bases remaining between them. CDR1 and CDR2 (germline): SGHTA, FQGNSA. This CDR3 has 13 amino acids. This sample was included in a study of CD8 T cells in ankylosing spondylitis. Study outcomes and limitations: A motif in TCR beta, a set of roughly 8 highly homologous variants, appeared characteristic of ankylosing spondylitis blood.

Scientists made TCR beta libraries using quantitative 5'-RACE with molecular barcodes. TCRdb re-called the 5' RACE reads with MiXCR, one entry per CDR3 protein. The profile shows 250,000 to 400,000 distinct CDR3 sequences, approximately 10% of them singletons. This chain uses TRBV7-2 with TRBJ2-4; the D call may be TRBD1 or TRBD2 (5 bases each). The origin of this receptor is a female donor with ankylosing spondylitis or in good health (not recorded which). Sequenced sample: blood, either unsorted or a sorted T cell fraction (not recorded which). The CDR3 region is CASSLNGGNIQYF. The CDR3, as DNA: TGTGCCAGCAGCTTAAATGGGGGAAACATTCAGTACTTC.